One and the same sample provided the 13 T cell receptor beta chains below, sequenced in a study of T cell responses to AZD1222 COVID-19 vaccine. The assay was immunoSEQ multiplex PCR, and TCRdb's table has in-frame clones only and misses some. There are around 80,000 clones in the sample; about 83% occur only once, and 1.3% lies in the top ten. The starting material was peripheral blood, obtained 28 days after the second AZD1222 dose. The receptors come from an adult who received the AZD1222 COVID-19 vaccine.

CDR3 bases: TGTGCCAGCAGTGATCAGGGGACAGGGGGCAGATCTGGGGCCAACGTCCTGACTTTC. Translated, it gives CASSDQGTGGRSGANVLTF. This chain links TRBV2 with TRBJ2-6; 12 bases are shared with TRBD1. Germline assignment: CDR1 SNHLY and CDR2 FYNNEI. There are 19 residues in the CDR3. The ends lost 3 bases at V and 1 base at J; junction bases unmatched: 7.

This chain links TRBV12-3 or TRBV12-4 with TRBJ2-3; 11 bases are shared with TRBD2. The junction had 4 bases not matched to a gene; V was cut back by 10 bases and J by 4 bases. The CDR3 is 13 amino acids. CDR3 loop: CATLAGGPDTQYF. The CDR3 DNA is TGTGCCACCTTAGCGGGAGGGCCAGATACGCAGTATTTT.

This clone was seen a few times. In DNA form, the CDR3 reads TGTGCCACCAGCAGAGATTCGACGGGGGTAGGAACTGAAGCTTTCTTT. It yields the protein CATSRDSTGVGTEAFF. V usage is TRBV15 and J usage is TRBJ1-1, with D perhaps matching TRBD1 (5 bases). This CDR3 is 16 amino acids long. Trimming took off 0 bases at V and 5 bases at J, with 16 bases between the two ends. The germline V gene has CDR1 LNHNV and CDR2 YYDKDF (reference sequence).

This chain uses TRBV6-5 with TRBJ1-6; 7 nucleotides line up with TRBD1. This CDR3 comprises 15 residues. Germline-derived CDR1 and CDR2 are MNHEY and SVGAGI. V lost 2 bases, J lost 9 bases, and 7 bases stayed unmatched. DNA for the CDR3: TGTGCCAGCAGTTACGGACAGGTGGGGGGTTCACCCCTCCACTTT. Translated, it gives CASSYGQVGGSPLHF.

This clone was seen many times. The V and J genes are TRBV5-4 and TRBJ2-7, with D unresolved. Germline V gives CDR1 SGHNT, CDR2 YYREEE (reference sequence). The CDR3 consists of 14 residues. Trimming cost V 4 bases and J 3 bases, with 14 bases left between them. The CDR3 sequence is CASSPFGSSYEQYF. CDR3 nucleotide sequence: TGTGCCAGCAGCCCCTTTGGCTCAAGCTACGAGCAGTACTTC.

The V gene is TRBV7-2, the J gene TRBJ2-5; a weak D match, TRBD2 (5 bases). This CDR3 spans 13 amino acids. The V end was cut by 5 bases, the J end by 6 bases, with 13 bases between. Per the germline V gene, CDR1 is SGHTA and CDR2 is FQGNSA. Here the CDR3 reads CASSPRGKKTQYF. The CDR3 DNA sequence: TGTGCCAGCAGCCCCCGAGGGAAAAAGACCCAGTACTTC.

This clone was recorded a few times. The chain is built from TRBV28 and TRBJ1-3; D perhaps matches TRBD1 (5 bases). V was cut by 4 bases and J by 0 bases, with 16 bases left in between. Germline V lookup: CDR1 MDHEN, CDR2 SYDVKM. The CDR3 is made up of 17 amino acids. CDR3 protein: CASSSGSYRSSGNTIYF. CDR3 DNA sequence: TGTGCCAGCAGTTCCGGATCGTACAGGAGCTCTGGAAACACCATATATTTT.

This clone has just a few counts. The chain carries TRBV28 and TRBJ2-7, with TRBD1 identical over 7 bases. CDR1 and CDR2 from the germline V gene are MDHEN and SYDVKM. CDR3 length equals 15 residues. J gave up 0 bases and V 6 bases, and 8 bases lay outside the gene matches. The CDR3 DNA sequence: TGTGCCAGCAGACCTGACAGGGTAGCCTCCTACGAGCAGTACTTC. Translated: CASRPDRVASYEQYF. The whole variable domain, filled in from reference TRBV28 and TRBJ2-7, reads DVKVTQSSRYLVKRTGEKVFLECVQDMDHENMFWYRQDPGLGLRLIYFSYDVKMKEKGDIPEGYSVSREKKERFSLILESASTNQTSMYLCASRPDRVASYEQYFGPGTRLTVT.

This chain connects TRBV2 to TRBJ1-3; tentative D call: TRBD1 (6 bases). Germline CDR1 reads SNHLY; CDR2 reads FYNNEI. V lost 7 bases to trimming and J lost 0 bases, with 19 bases between them. The CDR3 runs to 17 residues. The CDR3, as DNA: TGTGCCAGCACCATCTCCGGGACACGAATCTCTGGAAACACCATATATTTT. Amino acid sequence: CASTISGTRISGNTIYF.

The genes are TRBV7-2 and TRBJ1-2; D call uncertain. Germline V gene lookup returns CDR1 SGHTA and CDR2 FQGNSA. The CDR3 has 16 amino acids. The ends were cut back, 5 bases at V and 0 bases at J, with 16 bases in the middle. This CDR3 is CASSQPLGRSNYGYTF. CDR3 nucleotides: TGTGCCAGCAGCCAGCCCCTCGGGCGGTCTAACTATGGCTACACCTTC.

The gene calls are TRBV2 and TRBJ2-6; D may be TRBD1 or TRBD2 (5 bases each). Trimming left V 8 bases short and J 1 base short, with 33 bases between. Looked up from germline, CDR1 is SNHLY and CDR2 is FYNNEI. This CDR3 spans 22 amino acids. CDR3 DNA: TGTGCCAGCCTTCCCCCCCCATCACTTTCCGGGGCCCGCGGATCTGGGGCCAACGTCCTGACTTTC. Protein: CASLPPPSLSGARGSGANVLTF.

This clone was detected once. The V call is TRBV5-1, the J call TRBJ2-2, with TRBD2 as a possible D gene (6 bases). The CDR3 contains 18 residues. Germline CDR1 SGHRS, CDR2 YFSETQ. V gave up 0 bases and J gave up 1 base, with 16 bases separating them. CDR3 amino acids: CASSLERRGSGNTGELFF. In DNA form, the CDR3 reads TGCGCCAGCAGCTTGGAGCGGAGGGGCTCAGGGAACACCGGGGAGCTGTTTTTT.

There are a few counts of this clone. A junction end diverges from the germline sequence, so it may reflect a read error. This sequence joins TRBV18 and TRBJ1-4; D remains unclear. This CDR3 is built from 14 residues. Germline V lookup: CDR1 KGHSH, CDR2 LQKENI. This CDR3 reads CASSPNGSNEKLFF. The CDR3 DNA reads as TGTGCCAGCTCACCGAACGGGTCTAACGAAAAACTGTTTTTT.